The rows below give T cell receptor beta chains drawn from one sample of a study of T cell responses to AZD1222 COVID-19 vaccine. Assay: immunoSEQ multiplex PCR; the TCRdb copy retains only in-frame clones and omits some. This sample yields roughly 190,000 clones, of which more than 85% are seen a single time; around 3.5% belongs to the top ten. The sample in question was peripheral blood, obtained 28 days after the second AZD1222 dose. The origin of the receptors is an adult who received the AZD1222 COVID-19 vaccine. Both conserved end residues are part of each CDR3. The D gene is left open where the match is weak.

v_call,d_call,j_call,cdr3_aa
TRBV7-8,NA,TRBJ2-6,CATGKRVPGANVLTF
TRBV28,NA,TRBJ2-2,CASSLDGGELFF
TRBV11-2,NA,TRBJ1-1,CASSLETAPYLNTEAFF
TRBV6-4,NA,TRBJ2-3,CASSDSTSTDTQYF
TRBV6-5,NA,TRBJ1-1,CASSYSTAQNTEAFF
TRBV2,TRBD1,TRBJ1-2,CASREHRGDYGYTF
TRBV2,NA,TRBJ1-3,CASSEEEEVNTIYF
TRBV11-3,NA,TRBJ1-1,CASSLEVQALGTEAFF
TRBV7-2,NA,TRBJ1-2,CASSPSTNYGYTF
TRBV28,NA,TRBJ1-4,CASSLDRTEKLFF
TRBV6-6,TRBD1,TRBJ1-5,CASILSRGSAQPQHF
TRBV18,NA,TRBJ1-1,CQSRASDTEAFF
TRBV6-6,TRBD1,TRBJ2-1,CASSWGQGGDNEQFF
TRBV6-4,NA,TRBJ1-2,CASITHEWAEKGYTF
TRBV4-2,NA,TRBJ1-2,CASSQEGGRVPLNGYTF
TRBV18,NA,TRBJ2-5,CASSPKQETQYF
TRBV4-1,TRBD2,TRBJ2-7,CASSQVQSSGTYEQYF
TRBV5-6,NA,TRBJ2-7,CASSPAGSTYEQYF
TRBV7-3,TRBD2,TRBJ2-1,CASSRGSPNEQFF
TRBV6-5,TRBD1,TRBJ2-7,CASSYRGLNHEQYF
TRBV2,NA,TRBJ2-2,CASSDSLGGLGELFF
TRBV7-2,TRBD2,TRBJ2-1,CASSSLGAGGGREQFF
TRBV5-1,TRBD1,TRBJ2-5,CASSLFGTGETQYF
TRBV28,NA,TRBJ2-7,CATTGTHNYEQYF
TRBV6-5,NA,TRBJ1-1,CASRDQGLGNTEAFF
TRBV9,NA,TRBJ1-3,CASSGQRVSSGNTIYF
TRBV7-3,TRBD2,TRBJ2-1,CASSGGRYNEQFF
TRBV28,NA,TRBJ2-5,CASLGGGLSQETQYF
TRBV19,NA,TRBJ1-2,CASSMGLNYGYTF
TRBV24-1,TRBD2,TRBJ2-4,CATEESGRVGAKNIQYF
TRBV7-7,NA,TRBJ1-1,CASSFQGEAFF
TRBV13,TRBD1,TRBJ2-5,CASSSIRTGETQYF
TRBV5-1,NA,TRBJ2-5,CASSLMSERETQYF
TRBV5-5,NA,TRBJ1-3,CASSSLASGNTIYF
TRBV27,NA,TRBJ1-2,CASSLRTATPAFNYGYTF
TRBV30,NA,TRBJ2-1,CAWDRDYEQFF
TRBV2,NA,TRBJ2-7,CASSAYSAEAYEQYF
TRBV11-2,TRBD2,TRBJ2-5,CASSPRVAGLEETQYF
TRBV5-1,NA,TRBJ1-5,CASSLYGDSNQPQHF
TRBV30,TRBD2,TRBJ2-5,CAWSPGGRGETQYF
TRBV12-3/TRBV12-4,TRBD1,TRBJ1-1,CASSQGVLEAFF
TRBV28,NA,TRBJ2-6,CASSGSDISGANVLTF
TRBV6-4,NA,TRBJ2-1,CASKVSGHFSNEQFF
TRBV6-1,TRBD2,TRBJ2-2,CASSDRTGTSGIVTGELFF
TRBV25-1,NA,TRBJ2-5,CASSEGNRPEETQYF
TRBV28,TRBD1,TRBJ1-1,CASSLRQGVSGNTEAFF
TRBV2,TRBD1,TRBJ2-7,CASNWDRVVSYEQYF
TRBV28,NA,TRBJ2-1,CATLGSSYNEQFF
TRBV7-7,TRBD2,TRBJ2-7,CASSAKGTSSDEQYF